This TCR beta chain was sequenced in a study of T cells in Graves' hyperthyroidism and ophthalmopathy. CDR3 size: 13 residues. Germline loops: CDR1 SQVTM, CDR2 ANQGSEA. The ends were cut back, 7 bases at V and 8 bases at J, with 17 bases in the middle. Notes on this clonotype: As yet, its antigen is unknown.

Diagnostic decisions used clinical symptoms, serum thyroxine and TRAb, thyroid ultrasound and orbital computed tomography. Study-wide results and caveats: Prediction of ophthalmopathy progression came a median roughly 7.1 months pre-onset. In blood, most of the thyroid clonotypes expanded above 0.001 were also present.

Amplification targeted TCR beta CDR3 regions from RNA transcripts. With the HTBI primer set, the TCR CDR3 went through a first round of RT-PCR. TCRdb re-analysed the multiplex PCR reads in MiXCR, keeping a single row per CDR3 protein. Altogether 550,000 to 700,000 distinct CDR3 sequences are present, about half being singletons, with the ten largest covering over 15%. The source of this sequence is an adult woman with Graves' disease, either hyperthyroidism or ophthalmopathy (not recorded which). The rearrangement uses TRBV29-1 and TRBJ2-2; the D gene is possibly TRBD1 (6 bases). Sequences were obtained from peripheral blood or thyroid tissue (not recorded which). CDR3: CSAILTGKGELFF. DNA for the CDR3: TGCAGCGCCATATTAACAGGGAAAGGGGAGCTGTTTTTT.